There are many counts of the clone carrying this T cell receptor (beta chain). The antigen is undetermined. RNA transcripts provided the source from which TCR beta CDR3 regions were amplified. The TCR CDR3 first-round RT-PCR relied on the HTBI primer set. TCRdb recomputed calls from the multiplex PCR reads with MiXCR, one row per CDR3 protein. The sample includes around 610,000 distinct CDR3 sequences, around 15% of them seen just once. The sample originates from a study of T cells in Graves' hyperthyroidism and ophthalmopathy. Findings and limits, study-wide: Prediction of ophthalmopathy progression came a median approximately 6.6 months pre-onset.

Germline V gene lookup returns CDR1 SGHTA and CDR2 FQGNSA. V lost 7 bases and J lost 0, with 10 bases in between. The CDR3 runs 14 residues. Each diagnosis was grounded in clinical symptoms, serum thyroxine and TRAb, thyroid ultrasound, and orbital computed tomography. The J gene is TRBJ1-3, the V gene TRBV7-2; D is unresolved. Sequencing was performed on blood. The origin of this receptor is a woman between 40 and 55 years old with Graves' ophthalmopathy. The CDR3 DNA sequence: TGTGCCAGCACCCTGGGTGGCTCTGGAAACACCATATATTTT. Amino acid sequence: CASTLGGSGNTIYF.